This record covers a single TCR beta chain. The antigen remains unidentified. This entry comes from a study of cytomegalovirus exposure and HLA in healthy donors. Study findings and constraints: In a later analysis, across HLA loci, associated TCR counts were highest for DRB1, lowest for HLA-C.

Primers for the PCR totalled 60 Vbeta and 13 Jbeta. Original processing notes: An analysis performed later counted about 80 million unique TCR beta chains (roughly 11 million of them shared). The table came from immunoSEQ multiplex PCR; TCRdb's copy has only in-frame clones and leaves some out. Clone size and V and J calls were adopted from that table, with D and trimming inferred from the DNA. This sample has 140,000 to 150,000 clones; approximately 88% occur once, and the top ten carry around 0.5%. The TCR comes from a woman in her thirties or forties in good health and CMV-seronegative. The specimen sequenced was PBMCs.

CDR3 sequence: CASSPRVNTEAFF. In DNA, the CDR3 is TGTGCCAGCAGTCCTCGGGTAAACACTGAAGCTTTCTTT. This rearrangement joins TRBV27 to TRBJ1-1; D ambiguous. Germline values: CDR1 MNHEY, CDR2 SMNVEV (reference sequence). CDR3 length equals 13 residues. The germline V and J ends were trimmed by 5 bases and 2 bases, with 9 bases remaining between them.